These 20 T cell receptor beta chains were sequenced from one sample in a study of beta chain features in type 1 diabetes. The authors reverse transcribed all of the isolated RNA, so sequencing captured expressed TCRB transcripts. Assay: immunoSEQ multiplex PCR; the TCRdb copy retains only in-frame clones and omits some. The data show roughly 150,000 clones, around 10% seen once. The sequencing sample was made of central memory CD4+ T cells from blood. The receptors shown here come from a young man in good health.

CDR3 DNA sequence: TGTGCCAGCAGCGTTCTCCGGGACAGGGCCTATACTCGTCCAGAGACCCAGTACTTC. As protein: CASSVLRDRAYTRPETQYF. V usage is TRBV11-2 and J usage is TRBJ2-5; 9 bases fit TRBD1. Germline CDR1 and CDR2: SGHAT and FQNNGV. Trimming cost V 5 bases and J 4 bases; bases outside gene matches: 20. This CDR3 has 19 residues.

The chain recombines TRBV9 with TRBJ2-5, with 11 positions matching TRBD2. Unmatched junction bases numbered 14, after V lost 3 bases and J lost 7 bases. Germline CDR1 reads SGDLS; CDR2 reads YYNGEE. The CDR3 has 17 amino acids. The CDR3 nucleotides are TGTGCCAGCAGCGCCGGACAGGGACTAGCGGAACACGGGACCCAGTACTTC. Amino acid sequence: CASSAGQGLAEHGTQYF.

V and J are TRBV29-1 and TRBJ2-1; 8 nucleotides agree with TRBD2. This CDR3 is built from 17 residues. CDR1 is SQVTM and CDR2 is ANQGSEA in the germline V gene. V was clipped by 1 base and J by 0 bases; unmatched bases: 8. The CDR3 is CSVEVGRGPSSYNEQFF. CDR3 nucleotide sequence: TGCAGCGTTGAAGTCGGGAGGGGACCCAGCTCCTACAATGAGCAGTTCTTC.

The V and J genes are TRBV14 and TRBJ1-2, with D uncertain. The V gene lost 4 bases and the J gene lost 6 bases, with 12 bases spanning the gap. CDR3 length equals 13 residues. The germline gives CDR1 SGHDN, CDR2 FVKESK. The CDR3 protein is CASSLQPRDGYTF. CDR3 DNA sequence: TGTGCCAGCAGCCTGCAACCAAGGGATGGCTACACCTTC.

This clone was detected only a few times. V is TRBV15 and J is TRBJ1-4; D is ambiguous. The CDR3 loop spans 13 amino acids. From germline, CDR1 is LNHNV and CDR2 YYDKDF (reference sequence). With 1 base removed from V and 8 bases from J, the gap between germline ends came to 8 bases. CDR3 DNA sequence: TGTGCCACCAGCAGAGGTCTCGAAGAAAAACTGTTTTTT. Protein: CATSRGLEEKLFF.

The chain links TRBV29-1 to TRBJ2-2, with 11 bases matching TRBD1. Germline V CDR1 and CDR2: SQVTM, ANQGSEA. The CDR3 spans 15 residues. V shed 4 bases, J shed 4 bases, and the junction held 5 bases outside the gene matches. This CDR3 is CSVAGQGAVTGELFF. The DNA of the CDR3 is TGCAGCGTTGCCGGACAGGGGGCTGTCACCGGGGAGCTGTTTTTT.

This clone showed up many times. The chain combines TRBV7-2 with TRBJ2-6; D remains unclear. CDR1 and CDR2 from the germline V gene are SGHTA and FQGNSA. The CDR3 spans 18 residues. V was cut by 1 base and J by 1 base, with 14 bases left in between. This chain's CDR3 is CASSLVSSLGSGANVLTF. Written as DNA, the CDR3 is TGTGCCAGCAGCTTAGTTTCCAGTCTGGGGTCTGGGGCCAACGTCCTGACTTTC.

In this sample, this clone turned up many times. The chain links TRBV7-2 to TRBJ2-3; 7 bases align to TRBD1. V shed 1 base and J 7 bases; nucleotides not matched to a gene: 5. CDR1 and CDR2 from the germline V gene are SGHTA and FQGNSA. CDR3 length: 14 amino acids. DNA of the CDR3: TGTGCCAGCAGCTTAGGACAGGGCTCATATACGCAGTATTTT. Its translation: CASSLGQGSYTQYF.

This chain connects TRBV10-3 to TRBJ2-1; D is perhaps TRBD1 or TRBD2 (5 bases each). The CDR3 loop spans 12 amino acids. Trimming pared 11 bases from V and 6 bases from J, leaving 14 bases between. Looked up from germline, CDR1 is ENHRY and CDR2 is SYGVKD. CDR3 sequence: CASMGRTNEQFF. CDR3 sequence (DNA): TGTGCCTCTATGGGACGTACCAATGAGCAGTTCTTC.

V is TRBV9 and J is TRBJ2-1, with D possibly being TRBD1 or TRBD2 (5 bases each). The germline V gene encodes CDR1 SGDLS and CDR2 YYNGEE. CDR3 length: 19 residues. Trimming removed 4 bases at V and 1 base at J, with 24 bases between. In DNA form, the CDR3 reads TGTGCCAGCAGCCCCCGTCCCGCTCGGCGGGCAGGGTCCTACAATGAGCAGTTCTTC. Protein sequence: CASSPRPARRAGSYNEQFF.

This clone has only a few counts. CDR3 sequence reads: CASSFLTGTGNNEQFF. Here the CDR3 DNA reads TGTGCCAGCAGCTTCCTCACCGGGACAGGGAACAATGAGCAGTTCTTC. This chain uses TRBV5-6 with TRBJ2-1, with 9 bases fitting TRBD1. Germline V gene lookup returns CDR1 SGHDT and CDR2 YYEEEE. V trimming: 2 bases; J trimming: 5 bases; junction bases outside the gene matches: 8. CDR3 length: 16 residues.

The V gene is TRBV4-3, the J gene TRBJ2-5; D possibly corresponds to TRBD1 (7 bases). CDR1 and CDR2 from the germline V gene are LGHNA and YSLEER. This CDR3 is built from 15 residues. V gave up 0 bases and J gave up 5 bases, with 13 bases separating them. CDR3 sequence: CASSQDGGGRETQYF. CDR3 nucleotide sequence: TGCGCCAGCAGCCAAGATGGAGGGGGCAGGGAGACCCAGTACTTC.

This clone was detected a few times. This chain connects TRBV5-1 to TRBJ1-1; D remains unclear. The length of the CDR3 is 12 residues. Trimming pared 4 bases from V and 7 bases from J, leaving 11 bases between. Germline lookup yields CDR1 SGHRS and CDR2 YFSETQ. CDR3: CASSTNLREAFF. CDR3 bases: TGCGCCAGCAGCACCAACCTTCGTGAAGCTTTCTTT.

DNA for the CDR3: TGTGCCAGCAGCCATGAGTACGGGGACACTGAAGCTTTCTTT. This sequence encodes CASSHEYGDTEAFF. V and J are TRBV4-2 and TRBJ1-1, with D unclear. CDR1 and CDR2 (germline): LGHNA, YNFKEQ. This CDR3 spans 14 amino acids. V lost 3 bases and J lost 3, with 11 bases in between.

J is TRBJ1-1 and V is TRBV7-2; D is unclear. The germline V gene has CDR1 SGHTA and CDR2 FQGNSA. There are 13 residues in the CDR3. The V end was cut by 6 bases, the J end by 3 bases, with 11 bases between. The CDR3 spells CASRLRVDTEAFF. CDR3 nucleotides: TGTGCCAGCAGACTCCGGGTGGACACTGAAGCTTTCTTT.

This clone was seen a handful of times. This chain joins TRBV13 and TRBJ2-7; TRBD1 matches at 7 bases. The germline gives CDR1 PRHDT, CDR2 FYEKMQ (reference sequence). Unmatched junction bases numbered 7, after V lost 6 bases and J lost 5 bases. The CDR3 sequence is 13 residues long. DNA of the CDR3: TGTGCCAGCAGACATAGAGACAGGGACGAGCAGTACTTC. Amino acids: CASRHRDRDEQYF.

The rearrangement uses TRBV5-6 and TRBJ2-5, with D possibly TRBD1 on 6 matching bases. The V end was cut by 1 base, the J end by 3 bases, with 7 bases between. CDR3 length: 13 residues. Germline V gives CDR1 SGHDT, CDR2 YYEEEE. Written as DNA, the CDR3 is TGTGCCAGCAGCTTGAAGGGGGAAGAGACCCAGTACTTC. Its translation is CASSLKGEETQYF.

The sample holds a few counts of this clone. The chain uses TRBV7-7 and TRBJ2-1, with 11 bases lining up with TRBD1. Germline CDR1 is SSHAT and CDR2 is FNYEAQ (reference sequence). With V trimmed by 2 bases and J by 8 bases, 8 bases remained unmatched. CDR3 length: 16 residues. CDR3 coding DNA: TGTGCCAGCAGCTTATCATTTGGACAGGGGGCCTATGAGCAGTTCTTC. It encodes CASSLSFGQGAYEQFF.

The chain couples TRBV5-1 to TRBJ2-5; D is possibly TRBD1 (6 bases). CDR3 length: 14 residues. Per the germline V gene, CDR1 is SGHRS and CDR2 is YFSETQ. V lost 2 bases and J 1 base, leaving 9 bases between the germline ends. The CDR3 DNA sequence: TGCGCCAGCAGCTTACAGGGTCCCCAAGAGACCCAGTACTTC. It codes for CASSLQGPQETQYF. Full variable domain (rest looked up from reference TRBV5-1 and TRBJ2-5): KAGVTQTPRYLIKTRGQQVTLSCSPISGHRSVSWYQQTPGQGLQFLFEYFSETQRNKGNFPGRFSGRQFSNSRSEMNVSTLELGDSALYLCASSLQGPQETQYFGPGTRLLVL.

The chain has TRBV7-6 and TRBJ1-5; 7 positions agree with TRBD1. CDR3 length: 13 amino acids. V shed 5 bases and J 4 bases; nucleotides not matched to a gene: 2. Germline V gene sequence: CDR1 SGHVS, CDR2 FNYEAQ. The CDR3 sequence is CASSQGQNQPQHF. DNA for the CDR3: TGTGCCAGCAGCCAGGGACAGAATCAGCCCCAGCATTTT.